Following are 28 T cell receptor beta chains from one sample sequenced in a study of cytotoxic CD8 clonotypes in ibrutinib-treated CLL. The protocol was immunoSEQ multiplex PCR, while the TCRdb copy is restricted to in-frame clones and leaves out a portion. The sample has some 200,000 clones, about four fifths seen once. Specimen: PBMCs, collected after 12 months of ibrutinib treatment. The receptors were sampled from a human donor with chronic lymphocytic leukemia.

The genes are TRBV6-1 and TRBJ1-3; D remains ambiguous. The CDR3 length is 15 residues. V was shortened by 6 bases and J by 0 bases, with 12 bases between the two germline ends. Germline V CDR1 and CDR2: MNHNS, SASEGT. CDR3 in DNA: TGTGCCAGCAGCCCTGGTCCGCGCTCTGGAAACACCATATATTTT. This translates into CASSPGPRSGNTIYF.

The chain joins TRBV19 to TRBJ1-1; D is undetermined. This CDR3 spans 13 amino acids. Germline lookup yields CDR1 LNHDA and CDR2 SQIVND (reference sequence). Between the trimmed V and J ends, which lost 3 bases and 4 bases, there was a span of 9 bases. CDR3 coding DNA: TGTGCCAGTAGTATTGCGGGGATCACTGAAGCTTTCTTT. The encoded protein is CASSIAGITEAFF. Filled out from reference TRBV19 and TRBJ1-1, the complete variable domain reads DGGITQSPKYLFRKEGQNVTLSCEQNLNHDAMYWYRQDPGQGLRLIYYSQIVNDFQKGDIAEGYSVSREKKESFPLTVTSAQKNPTAFYLCASSIAGITEAFFGQGTRLTVV.

In its sample, this clone was seen once. V is TRBV6-1 and J is TRBJ1-2, with D unclear. This CDR3 is 14 amino acids long. V was pared by 4 bases and J by 0 bases, with 9 bases between. CDR1 and CDR2 from the germline V gene are MNHNS and SASEGT. CDR3 nucleotide sequence: TGTGCCAGCAGTGTCGGAACCGCTAACTATGGCTACACCTTC. Residues: CASSVGTANYGYTF.

This clone was counted between two and nine times. CDR3 residues: CATRRGSAYEQYF. In DNA form, the CDR3 reads TGTGCCACGCGGAGGGGGTCCGCCTACGAGCAGTACTTC. The chain is built from TRBV28 and TRBJ2-7; D possibly matches TRBD1 or TRBD2 (6 bases each). The V and J ends lost 10 bases and 2 bases respectively, with 15 bases between them. The CDR3 has 13 residues. Germline CDR1 is MDHEN and CDR2 is SYDVKM.

The chain employs TRBV11-2 and TRBJ2-1; 9 bases fit TRBD2. This CDR3 has 18 amino acids. The J segment lost 3 bases and the V segment lost 3 bases, leaving 12 bases of the junction unmatched. Germline lookup yields CDR1 SGHAT and CDR2 FQNNGV. The DNA for the CDR3 is TGTGCCAGCAGCTTCACCTCTAGCGGGACGGGAGTCTACAATGAGCAGTTCTTC. Amino acids: CASSFTSSGTGVYNEQFF.

V is TRBV6-5 and J is TRBJ2-7, with no clear D. This CDR3 has 12 amino acids. Per germline, CDR1 MNHEY and CDR2 SVGAGI. V lost 6 bases, J lost 4 bases, and 10 bases lay in between. In nucleotides, the CDR3 is TGTGCCAGCAGGAGAGTGGGGTACGAGCAGTACTTC. It specifies CASRRVGYEQYF.

The chain links TRBV4-1 to TRBJ2-1, with 7 positions matching TRBD1. There are 16 residues in the CDR3. Germline CDR1 and CDR2: MGHRA and YSYEKL. V lost 1 base, J lost 4 bases, and 7 bases stayed unmatched. The CDR3 reads CASSQVTGTDYNEQFF. As DNA, the CDR3 is TGCGCCAGCAGCCAAGTCACCGGGACAGATTACAATGAGCAGTTCTTC.

This clone was counted between two and nine times. The V gene is TRBV11-2, the J gene TRBJ1-2, with 11 bases fitting TRBD1. Germline V gives CDR1 SGHAT, CDR2 FQNNGV. J was trimmed by 6 bases and V by 5 bases; bases with no gene match: 11. The CDR3 runs 16 residues. CDR3 DNA sequence: TGTGCCAGCAGCCGCACCGGGACAGGGGGTCAGGATGGCTACACCTTC. Its protein is CASSRTGTGGQDGYTF.

The CDR3 spells CASTGLKGETQYF. The CDR3 DNA reads TGTGCCAGCACTGGGCTCAAAGGGGAGACCCAGTACTTC. The rearrangement links TRBV2 to TRBJ2-5; D gene uncertain. The V and J ends lost 7 bases and 5 bases respectively, with 14 bases between them. This CDR3 is 13 amino acids long. The germline CDR1 and CDR2 sequences are SNHLY and FYNNEI.

The chain joins TRBV19 to TRBJ2-1; D perhaps matches TRBD2 (5 bases). This CDR3 comprises 13 residues. CDR1 is LNHDA, CDR2 SQIVND, per germline (reference sequence). The ends were cut back, 1 base at V and 7 bases at J, with 8 bases in the middle. In DNA form, the CDR3 reads TGTGCCAGTAGTATAGTCACGGGGAATGAGCAGTTCTTC. Translation: CASSIVTGNEQFF.

This clone was seen only once. The rearrangement uses TRBV28 and TRBJ2-2, with D perhaps matching TRBD2 (6 bases). CDR3 size: 16 residues. Germline CDR1 is MDHEN and CDR2 is SYDVKM. V lost 3 bases and J lost 0, with 11 bases in between. CDR3 in DNA: TGTGCCAGCAGTTTGCGCGGGACGGCGAACACCGGGGAGCTGTTTTTT. The encoded protein is CASSLRGTANTGELFF.

The rearrangement links TRBV4-2 to TRBJ2-3; D is unclear. V gave up 2 bases and J gave up 3 bases, with 15 bases separating them. CDR1 and CDR2 from the germline V gene are LGHNA and YNFKEQ. The CDR3 spans 16 residues. DNA for the CDR3: TGTGCCAGCAGCCAAATTGACTGGTCAGCGACAGATACGCAGTATTTT. Amino acids: CASSQIDWSATDTQYF.

This chain connects TRBV6-5 to TRBJ2-6; no reliable D call. CDR1 is MNHEY and CDR2 is SVGAGI in the germline V gene. The V and J ends lost 5 bases and 0 bases respectively, with 8 bases between them. This CDR3 spans 15 amino acids. The CDR3 is CASSPLYSGANVLTF. CDR3 sequence (DNA): TGTGCCAGCAGTCCTCTTTACTCTGGGGCCAACGTCCTGACTTTC.

This clone appeared once. This chain connects TRBV19 to TRBJ2-2; the D gene is possibly TRBD2 (6 bases). From germline, CDR1 is LNHDA and CDR2 SQIVND (reference sequence). This CDR3 is built from 14 residues. Trimming removed 6 bases at V and 5 bases at J, with 13 bases between. The CDR3 sequence is CASRTGVPTGELFF. The CDR3 DNA reads as TGTGCCAGTAGGACGGGAGTACCTACCGGGGAGCTGTTTTTT.

The rearrangement uses TRBV11-3 and TRBJ2-3; 9 bases line up with TRBD2. Germline-derived CDR1 and CDR2 are SGHNT and YENEEA. This CDR3 contains 14 residues. Unmatched junction bases numbered 6, after V lost 5 bases and J lost 6 bases. CDR3 DNA: TGTGCCAGCAGCCGCATAGCGGGGGTGGATACGCAGTATTTT. Translated, it gives CASSRIAGVDTQYF.

The chain joins TRBV19 to TRBJ1-5, with D possibly TRBD1 on 5 matching bases. CDR3 length: 15 residues. Germline CDR1 is LNHDA and CDR2 is SQIVND (reference sequence). V was cut by 3 bases and J by 3 bases, with 12 bases left in between. The CDR3 is CASSMADSFNQPQHF. The DNA for the CDR3 is TGTGCCAGTAGTATGGCCGACAGCTTCAATCAGCCCCAGCATTTT.

The gene calls are TRBV5-1 and TRBJ1-2; 8 positions agree with TRBD1. The length of the CDR3 is 14 residues. The ends lost 2 bases at V and 2 bases at J; junction bases unmatched: 2. Germline V CDR1 and CDR2: SGHRS, YFSETQ. The CDR3 protein is CASSFGQGNYGYTF. The CDR3 region has the DNA TGCGCCAGCAGCTTTGGACAGGGCAACTATGGCTACACCTTC.

The chain uses TRBV28 and TRBJ2-7; D unclear. Germline loops: CDR1 MDHEN, CDR2 SYDVKM. Between the trimmed V and J ends, which lost 3 bases and 6 bases, there was a span of 6 bases. The CDR3 length is 11 residues. The CDR3 sequence: CASSFIGEQYF. CDR3 coding DNA: TGTGCCAGCAGTTTTATAGGCGAGCAGTACTTC.

A word on this clone: Additional DNA sequences in this sample encode the identical CDR3. This chain joins TRBV19 and TRBJ2-7, with 11 bases identical to TRBD2. The junction had 9 bases not matched to a gene; V was cut back by 9 bases and J by 2 bases. The CDR3 extends over 15 amino acids. Germline-derived CDR1 and CDR2 are LNHDA and SQIVND (reference sequence). CDR3 in DNA: TGTGCCAGCAGCCCCCTAGCGGGAGGTCCCTACGAGCAGTACTTC. Its protein is CASSPLAGGPYEQYF.

V and J are TRBV4-1 and TRBJ2-4; D unclear. Germline values: CDR1 MGHRA, CDR2 YSYEKL. The CDR3 totals 14 residues. V lost 2 bases to trimming and J lost 0 bases, with 5 bases between them. In DNA, the CDR3 is TGCGCCAGCAGCCAACCAATAGCCAAAAACATTCAGTACTTC. Translated: CASSQPIAKNIQYF.

The J gene is TRBJ2-1, the V gene TRBV27, with 9 positions matching TRBD2. There are 15 residues in the CDR3. CDR1 and CDR2 from the germline V gene are MNHEY and SMNVEV (reference sequence). With 5 bases clipped from V and 3 bases from J, the junction kept 5 bases outside the gene matches. Written as DNA, the CDR3 is TGTGCCAGCAGTATAGCGGGAGCGAACTACAATGAGCAGTTCTTC. Residues: CASSIAGANYNEQFF.

This clone appeared once. The rearrangement uses TRBV7-9 and TRBJ1-2, with D perhaps matching TRBD1 (5 bases). V shed 3 bases and J shed 6 bases, with 11 bases lying between them. Germline V gives CDR1 SEHNR, CDR2 FQNEAQ (reference sequence). The CDR3 loop spans 13 amino acids. The CDR3 nucleotides are TGTGCCAGCAGCTTGAGGGTAGGGGATGGCTACACCTTC. Translating gives CASSLRVGDGYTF.

CDR3 sequence: CASSYSNSNTGELFF. The CDR3 DNA reads as TGTGCCAGCAGTTACTCGAATAGTAACACCGGGGAGCTGTTTTTT. The rearrangement joins TRBV6-5 to TRBJ2-2, with D hard to call. The CDR3 totals 15 residues. V lost 0 bases to trimming and J lost 2 bases, with 7 bases between them. Germline CDR1 is MNHEY and CDR2 is SVGAGI.

The rearrangement joins TRBV5-4 to TRBJ1-3, with D uncertain. Germline CDR1 reads SGHNT; CDR2 reads YYREEE (reference sequence). The CDR3 consists of 14 residues. V dropped 4 bases and J dropped 9 bases, with 17 bases sitting between them. Here the CDR3 DNA reads TGTGCCAGCAGCCACCCTGGGTCAGGACCCACCATATATTTT. It codes for CASSHPGSGPTIYF.

This clone was observed a few times. This chain connects TRBV6-4 to TRBJ2-2; TRBD2 matches 8 bases. The V segment lost 6 bases and the J segment 3 bases; nucleotides outside the gene matches: 0. CDR1 and CDR2 (germline): MRHNA, SNTAGT. The CDR3 consists of 13 residues. DNA for the CDR3: TGTGCCAGCAGCGGGGGGGACACCGGGGAGCTGTTTTTT. Amino acid sequence: CASSGGDTGELFF.

The chain recombines TRBV5-8 with TRBJ1-1; the D gene is possibly TRBD1 (5 bases). This CDR3 has 14 amino acids. Germline CDR1 SGHTS, CDR2 YDEGEE. Trimming stripped 4 bases from V and 0 bases from J, with 10 bases between. DNA of the CDR3: TGTGCCAGCAGCCGCCGGGACCTGAACACTGAAGCTTTCTTT. It translates to CASSRRDLNTEAFF. The whole variable domain, remainder taken from reference TRBV5-8 and TRBJ1-1, is EAGVTQSPTHLIKTRGQQATLRCSPISGHTSVYWYQQALGLGLQFLLWYDEGEERNRGNFPPRFSGRQFPNYSSELNVNALELEDSALYLCASSRRDLNTEAFFGQGTRLTVV.

A single count supports this clone. The chain has TRBV28 and TRBJ2-6; D gene uncertain. This CDR3 has 18 amino acids. Germline assignment: CDR1 MDHEN and CDR2 SYDVKM. The ends were cut back, 8 bases at V and 1 base at J, with 21 bases in the middle. The CDR3 DNA sequence: TGTGCCAGCTCCCCGGTCTTCCCTAAAATATCTGGGGCCAACGTCCTGACTTTC. As protein: CASSPVFPKISGANVLTF.

CDR3 DNA sequence: TGCGCCAGCAGCTTAGACAGCTGGAACACTGAAGCTTTCTTT. This gives the protein CASSLDSWNTEAFF. V gene TRBV5-1 combines with J gene TRBJ1-1, with TRBD1 as a possible D gene (5 bases). V lost 2 bases and J lost 1, with 9 bases in between. The CDR3 is 14 residues long. CDR1 and CDR2 (germline): SGHRS, YFSETQ. The variable domain in full, with the rest retrieved from reference TRBV5-1 and TRBJ1-1, is KAGVTQTPRYLIKTRGQQVTLSCSPISGHRSVSWYQQTPGQGLQFLFEYFSETQRNKGNFPGRFSGRQFSNSRSEMNVSTLELGDSALYLCASSLDSWNTEAFFGQGTRLTVV.